This T cell receptor beta chain was recovered during a study of cytomegalovirus exposure and HLA in healthy donors. This clone was observed a single time. Its cognate antigen is unknown. The PCR ran on 60 Vbeta and 13 Jbeta primers. Assay used: immunoSEQ multiplex PCR; TCRdb lists only in-frame clones, some missing. The sample consists of about 120,000 clones, approximately 80% of them appearing once. CDR3 size: 11 residues. The V end lost 6 bases, the J end lost 3 bases, and 6 bases lay between the germline ends. In germline, CDR1 is MDHEN, CDR2 SYDVKM. Study results and limitations: With later analysis, a missense DCLRE1C variant became linked to TCR beta V- and J-gene trimming. The study labeled 170 or so TCR beta chains cytomegalovirus-associated. Immune exposure information comprised only CMV serostatus. In an earlier analysis, most TCR beta V segments were productive about 87% or about 30% of the time.

This clonotype originated in a man aged 25-45 years in good health and CMV-seropositive. The sequencing sample was made of PBMCs. The chain joins TRBV28 to TRBJ2-7; D remains ambiguous. The CDR3 region has the DNA TGTGCCAGCAGCAACTACTACGAGCAGTACTTC. Its protein is CASSNYYEQYF.